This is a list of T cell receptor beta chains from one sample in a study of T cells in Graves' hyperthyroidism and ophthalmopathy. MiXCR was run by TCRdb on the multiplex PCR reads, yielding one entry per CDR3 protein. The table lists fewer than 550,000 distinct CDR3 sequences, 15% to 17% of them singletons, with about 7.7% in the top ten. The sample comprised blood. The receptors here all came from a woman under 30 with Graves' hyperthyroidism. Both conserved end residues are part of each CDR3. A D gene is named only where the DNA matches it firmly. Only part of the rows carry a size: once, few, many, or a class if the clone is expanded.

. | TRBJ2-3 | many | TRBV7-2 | CASSLHRKTDTQYF | TGTGCCAGCAGCTTACACAGAAAGACAGATACGCAGTATTTT
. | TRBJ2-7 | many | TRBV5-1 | CASSHPHEQYF | TGCGCCAGCAGCCACCCCCACGAGCAGTACTTC
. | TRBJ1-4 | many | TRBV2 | CASSHYGGDEKLFF | TGTGCCAGCAGTCACTACGGGGGCGATGAAAAACTGTTTTTT
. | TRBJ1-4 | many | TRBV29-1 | CSVQGVGYSEKLFF | TGCAGCGTGCAGGGAGTGGGGTATTCTGAAAAACTGTTTTTT
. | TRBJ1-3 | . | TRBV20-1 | CSVWDISGNTIYF | TGCAGTGTATGGGACATATCTGGAAACACCATATATTTT
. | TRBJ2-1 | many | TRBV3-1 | CASSQDQANNEQFF | TGTGCCAGCAGCCAAGATCAGGCGAACAATGAGCAGTTCTTC
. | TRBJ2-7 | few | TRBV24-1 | CATQTGVHYEQYF | TGTGCCACCCAGACGGGGGTACACTACGAGCAGTACTTC
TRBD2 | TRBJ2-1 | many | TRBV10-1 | CASSITSGRSGEQFF | TGCGCCAGCAGTATAACTAGCGGGAGAAGCGGTGAGCAGTTCTTC
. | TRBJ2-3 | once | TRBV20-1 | CSARTGRGNTDTQYF | TGCAGTGCTAGAACCGGACGCGGGAACACAGATACGCAGTATTTT
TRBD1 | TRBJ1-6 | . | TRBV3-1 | CASSTGTGDSPLHF | TGTGCCAGCAGCACGGGGACAGGGGATTCACCCCTCCACTTT
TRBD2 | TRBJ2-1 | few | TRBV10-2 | CASSGGLSYEQFF | TGCGCCAGCAGTGGGGGACTAAGCTATGAGCAGTTCTTC
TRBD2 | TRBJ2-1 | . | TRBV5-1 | CASRSAGTRSREQFF | TGCGCCAGCAGGAGTGCGGGGACTAGGAGTCGAGAGCAGTTCTTC
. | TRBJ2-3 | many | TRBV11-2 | CASSLRIERAKEDTQYF | TGTGCCAGCAGCTTACGCATCGAGCGGGCCAAAGAAGATACGCAGTATTTT
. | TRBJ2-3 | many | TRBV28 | CAIQGGYEDTQYF | TGTGCCATTCAGGGGGGTTATGAAGATACGCAGTATTTT
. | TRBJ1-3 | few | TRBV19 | CASSRGKSGNTIYF | TGTGCCAGTAGCCGGGGGAAGTCCGGAAACACCATATATTTT
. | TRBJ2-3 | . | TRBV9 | CASSVAGAKSSTDTQYF | TGTGCCAGCAGCGTAGCGGGAGCAAAGAGTAGCACAGATACGCAGTATTTT
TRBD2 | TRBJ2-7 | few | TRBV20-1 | CSASSLAGGPFEQYF | TGCAGTGCTAGTTCCCTAGCGGGAGGGCCGTTTGAGCAGTACTTC
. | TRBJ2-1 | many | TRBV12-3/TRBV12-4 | CASSPSLVRNEQFF | TGTGCCAGCAGTCCGTCTCTAGTTCGCAATGAGCAGTTCTTC
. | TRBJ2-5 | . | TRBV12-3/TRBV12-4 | CASMRGGTQETQYF | TGTGCCAGCATGAGGGGCGGGACCCAAGAGACCCAGTACTTC
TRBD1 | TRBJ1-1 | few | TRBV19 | CASSIDRDTEAFF | TGTGCCAGTAGTATCGACAGGGACACTGAAGCTTTCTTT
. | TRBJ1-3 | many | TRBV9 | CASSVNSLGSGNTIYF | TGTGCCAGCAGCGTAAACTCTCTTGGCTCTGGAAACACCATATATTTT
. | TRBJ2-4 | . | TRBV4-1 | CASSQDTLGGDIQYF | TGCGCCAGCAGCCAAGATACTCTTGGCGGGGACATTCAGTACTTC
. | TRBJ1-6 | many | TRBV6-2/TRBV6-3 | CASSQLLGRGNSPLHF | TGTGCCAGCAGTCAGCTCTTAGGACGGGGAAATTCACCCCTCCACTTT
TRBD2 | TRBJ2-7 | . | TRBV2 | CASRVGLAYEQYF | TGTGCCAGCAGGGTGGGACTAGCGTACGAGCAGTACTTC
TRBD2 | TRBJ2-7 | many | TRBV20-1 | CSARDQGASGRVFSYEQYF | TGCAGTGCTAGAGATCAGGGGGCTAGCGGGAGGGTCTTCTCCTACGAGCAGTACTTC
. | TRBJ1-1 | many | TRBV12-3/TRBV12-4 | CASSLDLGAFF | TGTGCCAGCAGCTTAGATTTGGGTGCTTTCTTT
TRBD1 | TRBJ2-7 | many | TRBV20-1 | CSASDRGAYEQYF | TGCAGTGCTAGCGACAGGGGGGCCTACGAGCAGTACTTC